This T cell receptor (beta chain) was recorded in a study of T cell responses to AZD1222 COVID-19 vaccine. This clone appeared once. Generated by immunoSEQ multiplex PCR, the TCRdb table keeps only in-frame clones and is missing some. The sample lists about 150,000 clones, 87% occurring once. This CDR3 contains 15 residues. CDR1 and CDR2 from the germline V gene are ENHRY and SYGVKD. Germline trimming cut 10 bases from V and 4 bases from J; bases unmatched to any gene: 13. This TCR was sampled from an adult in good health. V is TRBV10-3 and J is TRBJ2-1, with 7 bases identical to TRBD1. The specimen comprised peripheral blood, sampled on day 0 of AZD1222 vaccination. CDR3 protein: CATAPRDRDYNEQFF. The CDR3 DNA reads TGTGCCACCGCCCCCCGAGACAGGGATTACAATGAGCAGTTCTTC.